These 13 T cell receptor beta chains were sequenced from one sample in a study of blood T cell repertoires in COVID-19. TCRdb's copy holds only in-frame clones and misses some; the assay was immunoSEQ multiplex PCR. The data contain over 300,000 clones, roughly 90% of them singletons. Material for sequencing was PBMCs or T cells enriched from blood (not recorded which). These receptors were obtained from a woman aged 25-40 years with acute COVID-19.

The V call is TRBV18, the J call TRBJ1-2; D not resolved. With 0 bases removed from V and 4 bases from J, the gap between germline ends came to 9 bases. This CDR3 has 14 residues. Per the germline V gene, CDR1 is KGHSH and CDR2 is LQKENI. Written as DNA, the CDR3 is TGTGCCAGCTCACCACCCGCGAAACCCTATGGCTACACCTTC. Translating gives CASSPPAKPYGYTF.

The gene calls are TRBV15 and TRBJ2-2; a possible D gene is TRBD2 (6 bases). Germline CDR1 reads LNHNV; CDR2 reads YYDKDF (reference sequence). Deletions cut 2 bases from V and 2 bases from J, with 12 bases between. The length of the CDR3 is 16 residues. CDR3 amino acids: CATSRLGGFNTGELFF. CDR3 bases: TGTGCCACCAGCAGACTGGGGGGTTTCAACACCGGGGAGCTGTTTTTT.

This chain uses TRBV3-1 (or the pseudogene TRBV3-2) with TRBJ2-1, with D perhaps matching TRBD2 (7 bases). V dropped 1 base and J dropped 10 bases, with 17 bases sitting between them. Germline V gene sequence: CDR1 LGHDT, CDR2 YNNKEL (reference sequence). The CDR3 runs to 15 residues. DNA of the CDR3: TGTGCCAGCAGCCAAGTTGGGGGGGCCGGGGAGGAGCAGTTCTTC. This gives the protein CASSQVGGAGEEQFF.

The CDR3 protein is CASSLAPSSGGSYEQYF. The CDR3 DNA reads TGTGCCAGCAGCTTAGCACCCTCTAGCGGGGGATCCTACGAGCAGTACTTC. This rearrangement joins TRBV7-2 to TRBJ2-7; the match to TRBD2 covers 10 bases. Trimming took 0 bases from V and 1 from J; bases not matched to a gene: 6. The CDR3 runs 17 residues. Germline CDR1 and CDR2: SGHTA and FQGNSA.

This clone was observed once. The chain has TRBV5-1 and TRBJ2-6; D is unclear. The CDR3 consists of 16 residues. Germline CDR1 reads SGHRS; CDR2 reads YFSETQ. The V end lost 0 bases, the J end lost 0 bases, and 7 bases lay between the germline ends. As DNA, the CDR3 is TGCGCCAGCAGCTTGGTATGGAGCTCTGGGGCCAACGTCCTGACTTTC. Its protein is CASSLVWSSGANVLTF.

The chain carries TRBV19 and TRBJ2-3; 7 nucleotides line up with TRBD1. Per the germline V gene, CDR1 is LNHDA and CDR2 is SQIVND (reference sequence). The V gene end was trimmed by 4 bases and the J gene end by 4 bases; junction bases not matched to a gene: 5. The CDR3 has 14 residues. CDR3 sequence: CASSKRQGADTQYF. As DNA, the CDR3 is TGTGCCAGTAGTAAACGACAGGGAGCAGATACGCAGTATTTT.

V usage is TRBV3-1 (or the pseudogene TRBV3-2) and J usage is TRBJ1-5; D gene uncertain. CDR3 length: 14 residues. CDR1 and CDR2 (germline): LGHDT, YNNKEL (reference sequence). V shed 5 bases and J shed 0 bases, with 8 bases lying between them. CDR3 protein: CASSAQDSNQPQHF. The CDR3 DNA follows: TGTGCCAGCAGCGCACAAGATAGCAATCAGCCCCAGCATTTT.

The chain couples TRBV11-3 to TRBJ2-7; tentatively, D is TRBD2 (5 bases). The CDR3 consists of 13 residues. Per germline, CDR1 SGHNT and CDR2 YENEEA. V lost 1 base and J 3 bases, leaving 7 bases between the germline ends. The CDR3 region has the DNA TGTGCCAGCAGCTTAGGCCGGGACTACGAGCAGTACTTC. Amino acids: CASSLGRDYEQYF.

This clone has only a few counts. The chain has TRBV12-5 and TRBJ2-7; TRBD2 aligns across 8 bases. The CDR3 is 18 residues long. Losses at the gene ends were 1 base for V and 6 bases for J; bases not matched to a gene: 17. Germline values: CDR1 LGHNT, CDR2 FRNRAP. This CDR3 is CASGLDAGGAGMKGEQYF. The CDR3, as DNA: TGTGCTAGTGGTTTGGACGCCGGGGGGGCAGGTATGAAGGGCGAGCAGTACTTC.

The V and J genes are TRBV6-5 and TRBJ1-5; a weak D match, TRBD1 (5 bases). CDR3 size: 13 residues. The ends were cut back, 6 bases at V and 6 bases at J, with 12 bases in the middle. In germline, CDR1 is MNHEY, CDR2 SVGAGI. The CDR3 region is CASRNGGGQPQHF. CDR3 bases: TGTGCCAGCAGGAACGGGGGGGGTCAGCCCCAGCATTTT.

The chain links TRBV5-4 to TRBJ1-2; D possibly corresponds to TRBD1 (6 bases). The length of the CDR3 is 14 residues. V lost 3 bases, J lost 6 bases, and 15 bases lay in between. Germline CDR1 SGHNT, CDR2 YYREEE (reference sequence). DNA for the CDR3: TGTGCCAGCAGCTACGCTACAGGGTTGAATGGCTACACCTTC. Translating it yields CASSYATGLNGYTF.

The CDR3 region is CATSDTRGPGGYTF. DNA for the CDR3: TGTGCCACCAGTGATACGAGGGGGCCGGGTGGCTACACCTTC. This chain joins TRBV24-1 and TRBJ1-2, with 7 bases fitting TRBD1. V gave up 3 bases and J gave up 7 bases; unmatched junction bases: 7. CDR3 length equals 14 residues. CDR1 is KGHDR, CDR2 SFDVKD, per germline.

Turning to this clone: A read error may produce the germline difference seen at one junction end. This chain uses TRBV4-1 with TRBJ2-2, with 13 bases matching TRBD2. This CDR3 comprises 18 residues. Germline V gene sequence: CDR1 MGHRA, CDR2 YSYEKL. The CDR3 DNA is TGCGCCAGCAGTCAAGAGAGACTAGCGGGGGGTATTACCGGGGAGCTGTTTTTT. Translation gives CASSQERLAGGITGELFF.